Below, 26 T cell receptor beta chains from the same sample are listed, as sequenced in a study of resident and recirculating memory T cells in vitiligo. TCRdb keeps only in-frame clones here, not all; method: immunoSEQ multiplex PCR. This sample carries about 76,000 clones, 92% of them seen once, and the ten largest clones take roughly 5.1%. Specimen: blood. The source is a male donor with vitiligo.

This clone was picked up one time. The chain employs TRBV28 and TRBJ2-7, with 7 bases that match TRBD2. The CDR3 is 20 residues long. Trimming at V came to 5 bases and at J to 2 bases, leaving 24 bases not matched to a gene. CDR1 and CDR2 from the germline V gene are MDHEN and SYDVKM. CDR3 sequence reads: CASSTSTAGRGDGATYEQYF. CDR3 nucleotide sequence: TGTGCCAGCAGTACCTCAACAGCGGGACGGGGGGACGGCGCTACCTACGAGCAGTACTTC.

This clone was counted between two and nine times. This chain connects TRBV7-8 to TRBJ2-5; no definite D call. Germline-derived CDR1 and CDR2 are SGHVS and FQNEAQ. This CDR3 contains 11 residues. Trimming shortened V by 1 base and J by 9 bases, and 6 bases separated the two germline ends. CDR3 amino acids: CASSLDEAQYF. In DNA, the CDR3 is TGTGCCAGCAGCTTAGATGAGGCCCAGTACTTC.

The chain uses TRBV7-8 and TRBJ2-7, with TRBD2 identical over 8 bases. The CDR3 loop spans 15 amino acids. Germline CDR1 is SGHVS and CDR2 is FQNEAQ. With V trimmed by 3 bases and J by 3 bases, 7 bases remained unmatched. CDR3 DNA sequence: TGTGCCAGCAGCTTTTTGCGGGAGGCCCACTACGAGCAGTACTTC. The encoded protein is CASSFLREAHYEQYF. The full variable domain, its missing parts supplied by reference TRBV7-8 and TRBJ2-7, is GAGVSQSPRYKVAKRGQDVALRCDPISGHVSLFWYQQALGQGPEFLTYFQNEAQLDKSGLPSDRFFAERPEGSVSTLKIQRTQQEDSAVYLCASSFLREAHYEQYFGPGTRLTVT.

The chain is built from TRBV5-1 and TRBJ2-3; 8 positions match TRBD2. With V trimmed by 4 bases and J by 2 bases, 9 bases remained unmatched. This CDR3 spans 16 amino acids. Germline assignment: CDR1 SGHRS and CDR2 YFSETQ. The DNA for the CDR3 is TGCGCCAGCAGCCTGTTGGGTAGCGGGATCACAGATACGCAGTATTTT. Its translation is CASSLLGSGITDTQYF.

The chain uses TRBV5-1 and TRBJ2-1, with 10 bases fitting TRBD2. Unmatched junction bases numbered 7, after V lost 4 bases and J lost 6 bases. CDR3 length: 15 amino acids. CDR1 and CDR2 (germline): SGHRS, YFSETQ. DNA for the CDR3: TGCGCCAGCAGCCCAGCTAGCGGGAGTGGCAATGAGCAGTTCTTC. Translating gives CASSPASGSGNEQFF. Together with reference TRBV5-1 and TRBJ2-1, the CDR3 gives the full variable domain: KAGVTQTPRYLIKTRGQQVTLSCSPISGHRSVSWYQQTPGQGLQFLFEYFSETQRNKGNFPGRFSGRQFSNSRSEMNVSTLELGDSALYLCASSPASGSGNEQFFGPGTRLTVL.

The chain links TRBV28 to TRBJ2-4; 9 bases map to TRBD1. Germline loops: CDR1 MDHEN, CDR2 SYDVKM. There are 15 residues in the CDR3. Trimming removed 3 bases from V and 8 bases from J; junction bases left unmatched: 8. CDR3 sequence: CASSFRGTGRYIQYF. The CDR3, as DNA: TGTGCCAGCAGTTTTCGGGGGACAGGGAGGTACATTCAGTACTTC.

This chain uses TRBV15 with TRBJ1-5; 12 positions match TRBD1. Losses at the gene ends were 0 bases for V and 2 bases for J; bases not matched to a gene: 8. Germline CDR1 reads LNHNV; CDR2 reads YYDKDF (reference sequence). The CDR3 consists of 19 residues. This CDR3 is CATSRDPGQGARGNQPQHF. In nucleotides, the CDR3 is TGTGCCACCAGCAGAGATCCGGGACAGGGGGCGCGAGGCAATCAGCCCCAGCATTTT.

This chain uses TRBV10-3 with TRBJ2-2; 12 bases are shared with TRBD1. CDR3 length: 20 residues. Losses at the gene ends were 3 bases for V and 2 bases for J; bases not matched to a gene: 13. Germline CDR1 reads ENHRY; CDR2 reads SYGVKD. Here the CDR3 reads CAISDPRRGQGALNTGELFF. Here the CDR3 DNA reads TGTGCCATCAGTGACCCGAGGAGGGGACAGGGGGCCCTAAACACCGGGGAGCTGTTTTTT.

The chain couples TRBV30 to TRBJ1-2, with TRBD1 as a possible D gene (6 bases). Germline lookup yields CDR1 GTSNPN and CDR2 SVGIG (reference sequence). V shed 0 bases and J shed 7 bases, with 15 bases lying between them. The CDR3 length is 14 residues. CDR3 DNA: TGTGCCTGGAGTGTGGGCCAGGGGATAACTGGCTACACCTTC. It is translated as CAWSVGQGITGYTF.

The V gene is TRBV7-9, the J gene TRBJ2-7, with 9 bases lining up with TRBD1. Looked up from germline, CDR1 is SEHNR and CDR2 is FQNEAQ (reference sequence). Germline trimming cut 8 bases from V and 4 bases from J; bases unmatched to any gene: 18. The CDR3 is 17 residues long. The CDR3 region has the DNA TGTGCCAGCGGAAGGACAGGGGATCGGCATTATACGTACGAGCAGTACTTC. It translates to CASGRTGDRHYTYEQYF. The full variable domain, completed using reference TRBV7-9 and TRBJ2-7, is DTGVSQNPRHKITKRGQNVTFRCDPISEHNRLYWYRQTLGQGPEFLTYFQNEAQLEKSRLLSDRFSAERPKGSFSTLEIQRTEQGDSAMYLCASGRTGDRHYTYEQYFGPGTRLTVT.

The genes are TRBV7-2 and TRBJ2-3, with a tentative D call TRBD2 (5 bases). V lost 5 bases and J lost 4, with 13 bases in between. From germline, CDR1 is SGHTA and CDR2 FQGNSA. The CDR3 length is 14 residues. CDR3 amino acids: CASSPYRESDTQYF. The CDR3 region has the DNA TGTGCCAGCAGCCCCTACCGGGAATCAGATACGCAGTATTTT.

V gene TRBV7-8 combines with J gene TRBJ2-7, with a possible D match to TRBD2 (5 bases). The CDR3 is 14 residues long. The ends were cut back, 6 bases at V and 4 bases at J, with 16 bases in the middle. CDR1 is SGHVS and CDR2 is FQNEAQ in the germline V gene. As DNA, the CDR3 is TGTGCCAGCAGGTTGCATGTCCTAGCTTACGAGCAGTACTTC. Translation: CASRLHVLAYEQYF. Combining the CDR3 with reference TRBV7-8 and TRBJ2-7 gives the whole variable domain GAGVSQSPRYKVAKRGQDVALRCDPISGHVSLFWYQQALGQGPEFLTYFQNEAQLDKSGLPSDRFFAERPEGSVSTLKIQRTQQEDSAVYLCASRLHVLAYEQYFGPGTRLTVT.

In DNA form, the CDR3 reads TGTGCCAGCAGCGTAGAGGGAAAGGGGCCAGATACGCAGTATTTT. Protein sequence: CASSVEGKGPDTQYF. V is TRBV9 and J is TRBJ2-3, with D perhaps TRBD1 (5 bases). The CDR3 loop spans 15 amino acids. The germline V gene has CDR1 SGDLS and CDR2 YYNGEE. Trimming left V 0 bases short and J 4 bases short, with 12 bases between.

The chain is built from TRBV11-3 and TRBJ1-1; D not certain. Trimming cost V 3 bases and J 0 bases, with 8 bases left between them. CDR1 SGHNT and CDR2 YENEEA come from the germline V gene. This CDR3 contains 14 residues. CDR3 in DNA: TGTGCCAGCAGCTTTGAGGCGCTGAACACTGAAGCTTTCTTT. Protein: CASSFEALNTEAFF.

The rearrangement joins TRBV7-8 to TRBJ2-1, with 13 bases aligning to TRBD2. Trimming cost V 7 bases and J 4 bases; bases outside gene matches: 10. CDR1 is SGHVS and CDR2 is FQNEAQ in the germline V gene. The CDR3 is made up of 17 amino acids. The DNA of the CDR3 is TGTGCCAGCACCCCACTAGCGGGAGGGCCTTTGTACAATGAGCAGTTCTTC. This translates into CASTPLAGGPLYNEQFF.

This clone was seen a single time. This rearrangement joins TRBV5-1 to TRBJ2-5; 11 bases fit TRBD2. Unmatched junction bases numbered 9, after V lost 0 bases and J lost 5 bases. The CDR3 covers 17 residues. CDR1 and CDR2 (germline): SGHRS, YFSETQ. CDR3: CASSLVAGGPNRETQYF. CDR3 coding DNA: TGCGCCAGCAGCTTGGTAGCGGGAGGGCCCAATAGGGAGACCCAGTACTTC.

This chain uses TRBV5-6 with TRBJ2-5; weak D call: TRBD2 (5 bases). Germline V CDR1 and CDR2: SGHDT, YYEEEE. V was trimmed by 0 bases and J by 11 bases, leaving 8 bases between them. This CDR3 is built from 11 residues. The CDR3 loop is CASSLEREQYF. In DNA, the CDR3 is TGTGCCAGCAGCTTGGAGAGGGAGCAGTACTTC. Complete variable domain (other parts from reference TRBV5-6 and TRBJ2-5): DAGVTQSPTHLIKTRGQQVTLRCSPKSGHDTVSWYQQALGQGPQFIFQYYEEEERQRGNFPDRFSGHQFPNYSSELNVNALLLGDSALYLCASSLEREQYFGPGTRLLVL.

V gene TRBV11-2 combines with J gene TRBJ1-5; D unresolved. Germline CDR1 is SGHAT and CDR2 is FQNNGV. The CDR3 covers 14 residues. V gave up 4 bases and J gave up 6 bases, with 13 bases separating them. The CDR3 spells CASSYRSGRQPQHF. CDR3 sequence (DNA): TGTGCCAGCAGCTACCGCTCGGGTCGTCAGCCCCAGCATTTT.

The V and J genes are TRBV5-1 and TRBJ1-1, with D possibly matching TRBD1 (5 bases). Trimming shortened V by 4 bases and J by 3 bases, and 10 bases separated the two germline ends. Germline lookup yields CDR1 SGHRS and CDR2 YFSETQ. This CDR3 comprises 13 residues. In DNA form, the CDR3 reads TGCGCCAGCAGCGGAACGGGGGACACTGAAGCTTTCTTT. This codes for CASSGTGDTEAFF. The variable domain in full, with the rest retrieved from reference TRBV5-1 and TRBJ1-1, is KAGVTQTPRYLIKTRGQQVTLSCSPISGHRSVSWYQQTPGQGLQFLFEYFSETQRNKGNFPGRFSGRQFSNSRSEMNVSTLELGDSALYLCASSGTGDTEAFFGQGTRLTVV.

V and J are TRBV6-1 and TRBJ2-7, with 7 bases fitting TRBD1. The junction had 5 bases not matched to a gene; V was cut back by 3 bases and J by 3 bases. The CDR3 spans 14 residues. The germline V gene encodes CDR1 MNHNS and CDR2 SASEGT. The CDR3 protein is CASSEQGTVYEQYF. The DNA of the CDR3 is TGTGCCAGCAGTGAGCAGGGGACAGTCTACGAGCAGTACTTC.

This clone occurred a few times. The J gene is TRBJ2-3, the V gene TRBV7-2, with D perhaps matching TRBD2 (5 bases). Trimming stripped 3 bases from V and 1 base from J, with 11 bases between. The germline V gene encodes CDR1 SGHTA and CDR2 FQGNSA. This CDR3 region has 15 residues. DNA of the CDR3: TGTGCCAGCAGCTTCGCGACTAAAGGCACAGATACGCAGTATTTT. This translates into CASSFATKGTDTQYF.

The rearrangement uses TRBV9 and TRBJ2-7, with TRBD1 as a possible D gene (5 bases). Trimming took 0 bases from V and 0 from J, leaving 7 bases between them. This CDR3 region has 14 residues. Germline V gene sequence: CDR1 SGDLS, CDR2 YYNGEE. This chain's CDR3 is CASSVEQDSYEQYF. Here the CDR3 DNA reads TGTGCCAGCAGCGTAGAACAGGACTCCTACGAGCAGTACTTC. The full variable domain, in which reference TRBV9 and TRBJ2-7 provide the parts outside the CDR3, is DSGVTQTPKHLITATGQRVTLRCSPRSGDLSVYWYQQSLDQGLQFLIQYYNGEERAKGNILERFSAQQFPDLHSELNLSSLELGDSALYFCASSVEQDSYEQYFGPGTRLTVT.

The chain is built from TRBV28 and TRBJ1-5, with 11 bases identical to TRBD1. The CDR3 length is 16 residues. CDR1 is MDHEN, CDR2 SYDVKM, per germline. V lost 3 bases, J lost 8 bases, and 9 bases stayed unmatched. The CDR3: CASSLPDRGLIKPQHF. The CDR3, as DNA: TGTGCCAGCAGTTTGCCGGACAGGGGGCTTATTAAGCCCCAGCATTTT.

V usage is TRBV30 and J usage is TRBJ1-2, with D maybe TRBD1 (6 bases). Trimming removed 0 bases from V and 7 bases from J, with 21 bases in between. Germline values: CDR1 GTSNPN, CDR2 SVGIG (reference sequence). The CDR3 totals 16 residues. CDR3 sequence: CAWSVPTGLLIFGYTF. In DNA form, the CDR3 reads TGTGCCTGGAGTGTTCCGACAGGCCTGCTGATCTTTGGCTACACCTTC.

The chain employs TRBV5-1 and TRBJ2-7; D uncertain. The CDR3 loop spans 16 amino acids. The V gene lost 0 bases and the J gene lost 2 bases, with 15 bases spanning the gap. Germline V gene data show CDR1 as SGHRS and CDR2 as YFSETQ. The CDR3 region has the DNA TGCGCCAGCAGCTTGGGGTCGTCGGAGCTAACCTACGAGCAGTACTTC. Protein: CASSLGSSELTYEQYF.

The CDR3 is CASSQGNLRGGETQYF. The CDR3 nucleotides are TGCGCCAGCAGCCAAGGGAATCTCAGGGGCGGAGAGACCCAGTACTTC. J is TRBJ2-5 and V is TRBV4-3, with a possible D match to TRBD1 (6 bases). Between the trimmed V and J ends, which lost 1 base and 4 bases, there was a span of 16 bases. This CDR3 is 16 amino acids long. The germline gives CDR1 LGHNA, CDR2 YSLEER.